Below are 23 T cell receptor beta chains sequenced from a single sample in a study of multiple sclerosis patients with progressive multifocal leukoencephalopathy. The sample's time point: approximately 12 months of natalizumab therapy. The protocol was immunoSEQ multiplex PCR, while the TCRdb copy is restricted to in-frame clones and leaves out a portion. Here the sample spans under 30,000 clones, more than 85% being singletons. The material sequenced was PBMCs, taken from a patient treated with natalizumab. These receptors originate from a young man with multiple sclerosis.

The chain couples TRBV10-3 to TRBJ2-1; D gene uncertain. The CDR3 sequence is 16 residues long. With 0 bases removed from V and 1 base from J, the gap between germline ends came to 10 bases. In germline, CDR1 is ENHRY, CDR2 SYGVKD. The CDR3 here is CAISESVSDSYNEQFF. Written as DNA, the CDR3 is TGTGCCATCAGTGAGTCAGTCAGCGATTCCTACAATGAGCAGTTCTTC.

This chain joins TRBV21-1 and TRBJ1-1; the listed D gene, TRBD1, was not tested against the DNA. TRBV21-1 constitutes a pseudogene. This CDR3 is 11 amino acids long. CDR3 sequence (DNA): TGTGCCAGGACAGAGAACACTGAAGCTTTCTTT. It specifies CARTENTEAFF.

The V call is TRBV5-1, the J call TRBJ2-6; D assignment may be TRBD1 or TRBD2 (5 bases each). V gave up 2 bases and J gave up 1 base, with 7 bases separating them. Germline CDR1 reads SGHRS; CDR2 reads YFSETQ. The CDR3 is made up of 15 amino acids. CDR3 sequence reads: CASSFEGSGANVLTF. The CDR3 nucleotides are TGCGCCAGCAGCTTCGAGGGGTCTGGGGCCAACGTCCTGACTTTC. Full variable domain (outside the CDR3, taken from reference TRBV5-1 and TRBJ2-6): KAGVTQTPRYLIKTRGQQVTLSCSPISGHRSVSWYQQTPGQGLQFLFEYFSETQRNKGNFPGRFSGRQFSNSRSEMNVSTLELGDSALYLCASSFEGSGANVLTFGAGSRLTVL.

This chain uses TRBV7-3 with TRBJ2-2; 10 nucleotides match TRBD1. CDR1 and CDR2 from the germline V gene are SGHTA and FQGTGA. The CDR3 extends over 17 amino acids. J was trimmed by 5 bases and V by 2 bases; bases with no gene match: 8. CDR3 nucleotide sequence: TGTGCCAGCAGCTTATCGCCGGGGGACAGGGGAACCGGGGAGCTGTTTTTT. Amino acids: CASSLSPGDRGTGELFF.

This chain joins TRBV5-4 and TRBJ1-2, with D maybe TRBD1 (6 bases). Germline assignment: CDR1 SGHNT and CDR2 YYREEE (reference sequence). V dropped 4 bases and J dropped 0 bases, with 16 bases sitting between them. The CDR3 has 16 residues. CDR3 nucleotides: TGTGCCAGCAGCGGGCTGGTGGCAGGGGCTAACTATGGCTACACCTTC. Translated, it gives CASSGLVAGANYGYTF.

The chain is built from TRBV6-1 and TRBJ2-5; a weak D match, TRBD2 (6 bases). V was clipped by 4 bases and J by 3 bases, with 9 bases between them. CDR1 MNHNS and CDR2 SASEGT come from the germline V gene. CDR3 length equals 13 residues. CDR3 coding DNA: TGTGCCAGCAGTGCGGGAGTTAAAGAGACCCAGTACTTC. Residues: CASSAGVKETQYF.

This sequence joins TRBV7-9 and TRBJ2-1; D gene uncertain. Germline-derived CDR1 and CDR2 are SEHNR and FQNEAQ (reference sequence). With 6 bases removed from V and 4 bases from J, the gap between germline ends came to 4 bases. This CDR3 region has 11 residues. The CDR3 loop reads CASRAYNEQFF. The DNA for the CDR3 is TGTGCCAGCAGAGCGTACAATGAGCAGTTCTTC. Full variable domain (outside the CDR3, taken from reference TRBV7-9 and TRBJ2-1): DTGVSQNPRHKITKRGQNVTFRCDPISEHNRLYWYRQTLGQGPEFLTYFQNEAQLEKSRLLSDRFSAERPKGSFSTLEIQRTEQGDSAMYLCASRAYNEQFFGPGTRLTVL.

In this sample, this clone turned up once. V gene TRBV6-1 combines with J gene TRBJ2-7; D possibly corresponds to TRBD1 (5 bases). Germline-derived CDR1 and CDR2 are MNHNS and SASEGT. The CDR3 length is 13 residues. V lost 4 bases and J 3 bases, leaving 10 bases between the germline ends. The DNA of the CDR3 is TGTGCCAGCAGTGCAGGGTCGGGCTACGAGCAGTACGTC. This encodes CASSAGSGYEQYV.

This chain uses TRBV7-2 with TRBJ2-1; D gene uncertain. Germline V gene data show CDR1 as SGHTA and CDR2 as FQGNSA. V lost 3 bases to trimming and J lost 6 bases, with 3 bases between them. This CDR3 is built from 11 residues. The CDR3 nucleotides read TGTGCCAGCAGCTTCGGCAATGAGCAGTTCTTC. It is translated as CASSFGNEQFF.

The rearrangement uses TRBV6-1 and TRBJ2-5; D ambiguous. Trimming removed 5 bases at V and 5 bases at J, with 12 bases between. The CDR3 runs 13 residues. From germline, CDR1 is MNHNS and CDR2 SASEGT. CDR3 protein: CASSPTPWETQYF. The DNA of the CDR3 is TGTGCCAGCAGTCCCACCCCATGGGAGACCCAGTACTTC.

The chain combines TRBV11-1 with TRBJ2-7; 12 nucleotides align to TRBD2. V shed 5 bases and J 3 bases; nucleotides not matched to a gene: 5. Germline CDR1 SGHAT, CDR2 FQDESV (reference sequence). The CDR3 is 15 amino acids. CDR3 DNA: TGTGCCAGCAGCGCCCTGACTAGCGGGAGCTACGAGCAGTACTTC. It specifies CASSALTSGSYEQYF.

The gene calls are TRBV2 and TRBJ2-5; 7 bases are a match to TRBD2. Germline V gene sequence: CDR1 SNHLY, CDR2 FYNNEI. The junction had 11 bases not matched to a gene; V was cut back by 3 bases and J by 10 bases. There are 14 residues in the CDR3. The CDR3 spells CASSEGGVREGQYF. The DNA of the CDR3 is TGTGCCAGCAGTGAGGGGGGGGTCCGAGAGGGCCAGTACTTC.

The sample holds one count of this clone. V is TRBV6-4 and J is TRBJ2-2, with D unresolved. The CDR3 spans 13 residues. V gave up 0 bases and J gave up 5 bases, with 4 bases separating them. Germline-derived CDR1 and CDR2 are MRHNA and SNTAGT. The CDR3 spells CASSDSSTGELFF. The CDR3 DNA sequence: TGTGCCAGCAGTGACTCAAGTACCGGGGAGCTGTTTTTT.

This clone was found a few times. The chain links TRBV6-6 to TRBJ1-3; D gene ambiguous. V lost 4 bases to trimming and J lost 1 base, with 8 bases between them. The germline V gene has CDR1 MNHNY and CDR2 SVGAGI (reference sequence). The CDR3 consists of 14 residues. This CDR3 reads CASSFSASGNTIYF. As DNA, the CDR3 is TGTGCCAGCAGTTTCTCTGCGTCTGGAAACACCATATATTTT.

The J gene is TRBJ1-5, the V gene TRBV15, with a weak D call TRBD1 (5 bases). V was shortened by 0 bases and J by 1 base, with 16 bases between the two germline ends. The CDR3 length is 18 residues. Germline assignment: CDR1 LNHNV and CDR2 YYDKDF (reference sequence). CDR3 nucleotide sequence: TGTGCCACCAGCAGAGATCCAGAAGGGGCTAAGAGCAATCAGCCCCAGCATTTT. This gives the protein CATSRDPEGAKSNQPQHF. The full variable domain, in which reference TRBV15 and TRBJ1-5 provide the parts outside the CDR3, is DAMVIQNPRYQVTQFGKPVTLSCSQTLNHNVMYWYQQKSSQAPKLLFHYYDKDFNNEADTPDNFQSRRPNTSFCFLDIRSPGLGDTAMYLCATSRDPEGAKSNQPQHFGDGTRLSIL.

The V call is TRBV30, the J call TRBJ1-5; the D gene is possibly TRBD1 (6 bases). The ends were cut back, 4 bases at V and 6 bases at J, with 16 bases in the middle. Germline V gives CDR1 GTSNPN, CDR2 SVGIG (reference sequence). This CDR3 has 14 residues. CDR3 protein: CAWNREGVTQPQHF. Here the CDR3 DNA reads TGTGCCTGGAACCGGGAGGGGGTTACTCAGCCCCAGCATTTT.

This clone was recorded only once. The CDR3 reads CASSLEGNTYNEQFF. The CDR3 DNA reads TGTGCCAGCAGTTTGGAGGGTAACACCTACAATGAGCAGTTCTTC. The chain carries TRBV27 and TRBJ2-1; TRBD2 might be the D (6 bases). Trimming left V 3 bases short and J 2 bases short, with 11 bases between. Germline CDR1 is MNHEY and CDR2 is SMNVEV (reference sequence). The CDR3 is 15 residues long.

The V call is TRBV7-8, the J call TRBJ2-5; D gene unclear. Looked up from germline, CDR1 is SGHVS and CDR2 is FQNEAQ. With 0 bases removed from V and 1 base from J, the gap between germline ends came to 3 bases. This CDR3 has 13 residues. Written as DNA, the CDR3 is TGTGCCAGCAGCTTAGCCTCCCAAGAGACCCAGTACTTC. This gives the protein CASSLASQETQYF.

The genes are TRBV7-9 and TRBJ2-7, with D perhaps matching TRBD1 (6 bases). The V end was cut by 5 bases, the J end by 6 bases, with 8 bases between. The germline V gene encodes CDR1 SEHNR and CDR2 FQNEAQ (reference sequence). The CDR3 totals 11 residues. The CDR3 DNA sequence: TGTGCCAGCAGCCTGGACAGCGAGCAGTACTTC. Amino acid sequence: CASSLDSEQYF.

The chain combines TRBV6-5 with TRBJ2-5; D remains ambiguous. The end of the DNA fits TRBJ2-7 better, so the J call may be wrong. The CDR3 contains 13 residues. From germline, CDR1 is MNHEY and CDR2 SVGAGI. The CDR3 region is CASSYQRVGEQYF. CDR3 nucleotides: TGTGCCAGCAGTTACCAACGGGTGGGCGAGCAGTACTTC.

The V call is TRBV2, the J call TRBJ1-6; no firm D call. The CDR3 contains 12 residues. The V end lost 6 bases, the J end lost 9 bases, and 9 bases lay between the germline ends. Germline CDR1 and CDR2: SNHLY and FYNNEI. The CDR3 reads CASSAWGSPLHF. DNA for the CDR3: TGTGCCAGCAGCGCTTGGGGTTCACCCCTCCACTTT.

The chain employs TRBV10-3 and TRBJ2-2; TRBD1 aligns across 8 bases. The germline gives CDR1 ENHRY, CDR2 SYGVKD. The CDR3 has 15 residues. Germline trimming cut 6 bases from V and 7 bases from J; bases unmatched to any gene: 10. As DNA, the CDR3 is TGTGCCATCAGCGCTAACCAGGGGGCCGTCGGGGAGCTGTTTTTT. Protein sequence: CAISANQGAVGELFF.

The chain uses TRBV7-2 and TRBJ2-1, with 9 positions matching TRBD2. The junction had 13 bases not matched to a gene; V was cut back by 5 bases and J by 2 bases. Germline CDR1 and CDR2: SGHTA and FQGNSA. The CDR3 sequence is 18 residues long. The DNA of the CDR3 is TGTGCCAGCAGCCCTAAAGGACTAGCGATTTTTCCCTACAATGAGCAGTTCTTC. It yields the protein CASSPKGLAIFPYNEQFF.